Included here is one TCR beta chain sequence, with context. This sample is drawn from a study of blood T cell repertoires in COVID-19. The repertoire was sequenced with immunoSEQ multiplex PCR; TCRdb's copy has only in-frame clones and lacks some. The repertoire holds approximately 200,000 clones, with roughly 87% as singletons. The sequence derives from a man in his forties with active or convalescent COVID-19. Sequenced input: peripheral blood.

CDR3 DNA sequence: TGCGCCAGCAGCCAAGACCCCAGACAGGTTACCTACGAGCAGTACTTC. Amino acid sequence: CASSQDPRQVTYEQYF. This rearrangement joins TRBV4-1 to TRBJ2-7; a possible D gene is TRBD1 (6 bases). The germline gives CDR1 MGHRA, CDR2 YSYEKL. The CDR3 extends over 16 amino acids. Trimming removed 0 bases from V and 2 bases from J, with 14 bases in between.